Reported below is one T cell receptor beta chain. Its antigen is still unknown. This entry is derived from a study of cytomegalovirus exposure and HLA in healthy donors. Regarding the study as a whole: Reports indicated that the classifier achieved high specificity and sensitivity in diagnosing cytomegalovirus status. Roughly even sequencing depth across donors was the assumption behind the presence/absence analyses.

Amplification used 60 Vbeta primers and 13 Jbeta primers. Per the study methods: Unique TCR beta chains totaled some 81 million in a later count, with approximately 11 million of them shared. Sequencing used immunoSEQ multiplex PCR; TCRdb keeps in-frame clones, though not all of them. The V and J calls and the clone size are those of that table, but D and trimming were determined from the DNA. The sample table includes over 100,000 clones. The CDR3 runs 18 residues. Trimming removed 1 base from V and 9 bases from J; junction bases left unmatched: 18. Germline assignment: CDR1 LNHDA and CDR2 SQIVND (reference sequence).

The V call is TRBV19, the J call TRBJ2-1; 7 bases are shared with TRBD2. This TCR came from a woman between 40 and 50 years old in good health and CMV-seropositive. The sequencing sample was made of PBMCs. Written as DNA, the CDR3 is TGTGCCAGTAGTATAGTAACCCCTAGCGGACTATTTGATCGTGAGCAGTTCTTC. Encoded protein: CASSIVTPSGLFDREQFF.